Below are 11 T cell receptor beta chains sequenced from a single sample in a study of shared clonotypes between healthy human individuals. Only in-frame clones appear in the TCRdb table, and some are missing; sequencing was by immunoSEQ multiplex PCR. Found here are fewer than 500,000 clones, about three quarters of them singletons; the top ten hold approximately 13%. The material sequenced was PBMCs. The receptor set was obtained from a woman between 40 and 55 years old in good health. Some clones in this sample may be carry-over from other donors' samples.

CDR3 in DNA: TGCGCCAGCAGTTTCCTTGCAACTAATGAAAAACTGTTTTTT. It encodes CASSFLATNEKLFF. This chain uses TRBV5-1 with TRBJ1-4; no clear D gene. V lost 5 bases to trimming and J lost 0 bases, with 8 bases between them. The CDR3 runs to 14 residues. The germline gives CDR1 SGHRS, CDR2 YFSETQ.

This sequence joins TRBV5-1 and TRBJ2-5; D remains ambiguous. V lost 4 bases to trimming and J lost 5 bases, with 15 bases between them. CDR3 length equals 14 residues. Germline assignment: CDR1 SGHRS and CDR2 YFSETQ. This chain's CDR3 is CASSPSGLEETQYF. The CDR3 region has the DNA TGCGCCAGCAGCCCCTCGGGCCTTGAGGAGACCCAGTACTTC. Complete variable domain (other parts from reference TRBV5-1 and TRBJ2-5): KAGVTQTPRYLIKTRGQQVTLSCSPISGHRSVSWYQQTPGQGLQFLFEYFSETQRNKGNFPGRFSGRQFSNSRSEMNVSTLELGDSALYLCASSPSGLEETQYFGPGTRLLVL.

This rearrangement joins TRBV10-3 to TRBJ2-2; possibly TRBD1 or TRBD2 for D (5 bases each). Trimming cost V 5 bases and J 8 bases, with 18 bases left between them. Germline V gene data show CDR1 as ENHRY and CDR2 as SYGVKD. CDR3 size: 15 residues. CDR3 amino acids: CAISMGTANGGELFF. CDR3 nucleotide sequence: TGTGCCATCAGTATGGGGACCGCTAATGGAGGGGAGCTGTTTTTT.

This chain joins TRBV9 and TRBJ2-5; 10 positions agree with TRBD2. V trimming: 4 bases; J trimming: 4 bases; junction bases outside the gene matches: 16. CDR3 length: 18 amino acids. CDR1 is SGDLS, CDR2 YYNGEE, per germline. CDR3 nucleotide sequence: TGTGCCAGCAGCCCCTTTGGTAGGGCTAGCGGGAGTGGAGAGACCCAGTACTTC. Encoded protein: CASSPFGRASGSGETQYF.

This CDR3 is CASSPGTLQETQYF. The DNA of the CDR3 is TGTGCCAGCTCACCGGGGACACTACAAGAGACCCAGTACTTC. The V gene is TRBV18, the J gene TRBJ2-5; D might be TRBD1 (6 bases). Germline CDR1 reads KGHSH; CDR2 reads LQKENI. The CDR3 covers 14 residues. V was shortened by 3 bases and J by 2 bases, with 10 bases between the two germline ends.

The V gene is TRBV6-6, the J gene TRBJ1-5; D not resolved. Trimming cost V 6 bases and J 7 bases, with 13 bases left between them. The CDR3 contains 13 residues. Germline V gene sequence: CDR1 MNHNY, CDR2 SVGAGI (reference sequence). CDR3 loop: CASRFTDEQPQHF. The CDR3 DNA sequence: TGTGCCAGCAGATTTACAGACGAGCAGCCCCAGCATTTT.

The chain carries TRBV5-1 and TRBJ2-1; 14 bases map to TRBD2. After removal of 4 bases from V and 9 bases from J, the junction contained 6 bases not matched to a gene. The CDR3 length is 15 residues. The germline gives CDR1 SGHRS, CDR2 YFSETQ. The CDR3 nucleotides read TGCGCCAGCAGCATGGGACTAGCGGGAGTGGGTGAGCAGTTCTTC. Protein: CASSMGLAGVGEQFF. The variable domain in full, with the rest retrieved from reference TRBV5-1 and TRBJ2-1, is KAGVTQTPRYLIKTRGQQVTLSCSPISGHRSVSWYQQTPGQGLQFLFEYFSETQRNKGNFPGRFSGRQFSNSRSEMNVSTLELGDSALYLCASSMGLAGVGEQFFGPGTRLTVL.

Turning to this clone: A far larger clone is a single base away, which makes a read error likely. This chain links TRBV5-4 with TRBJ1-5; 7 bases line up with TRBD1. Unmatched junction bases numbered 11, after V lost 2 bases and J lost 6 bases. This CDR3 region has 16 residues. Per the germline V gene, CDR1 is SGHNT and CDR2 is YYREEE (reference sequence). The CDR3 region is CASSFTGTGVIQPQHF. CDR3 coding DNA: TGTGCCAGCAGCTTCACCGGCACAGGGGTTATTCAGCCCCAGCATTTT.

The J gene is TRBJ2-7, the V gene TRBV11-2; the match to TRBD2 covers 10 bases. CDR3 length: 13 residues. Germline values: CDR1 SGHAT, CDR2 FQNNGV. V dropped 5 bases and J dropped 3; count of bases not matched to a gene: 1. The CDR3 DNA is TGTGCCAGCAGCAGACTAGCGGGCTACGAGCAGTACTTC. This translates into CASSRLAGYEQYF.

The chain combines TRBV5-6 with TRBJ2-1, with 8 bases lining up with TRBD2. V lost 0 bases and J lost 0; bases outside the gene matches: 8. The CDR3 has 18 residues. The germline V gene has CDR1 SGHDT and CDR2 YYEEEE. CDR3 nucleotide sequence: TGTGCCAGCAGCTTGGGAACTAGCGGCTTGCGCTCCTACAATGAGCAGTTCTTC. Protein product: CASSLGTSGLRSYNEQFF.

This chain joins TRBV28 and TRBJ1-5, with D possibly TRBD1 on 6 matching bases. V was shortened by 6 bases and J by 5 bases, with 11 bases between the two germline ends. Germline CDR1 reads MDHEN; CDR2 reads SYDVKM. This CDR3 is built from 13 residues. The CDR3 coding sequence is TGTGCCAGCAGCGGGGGCAGGGATCAGCCCCAGCATTTT. Translated, it gives CASSGGRDQPQHF.